This T cell receptor beta chain is drawn from a study of metastatic and nonmetastatic thyroid tumors. Study in general: The comparison covered peripheral blood and tumor or nodule tissue in malignant and benign thyroid patients.

This clone was counted at least ten times. Its target is unknown. V lost 1 base to trimming and J lost 2 bases, with 5 bases between them. CDR1 and CDR2 (germline): MGHRA, YSYEKL. This CDR3 contains 13 residues. Under the authors' procedure: Across clinicopathological groups, CDR3 differences served as the basis for building a distant-metastasis classifier for papillary thyroid cancer. TCRdb ran MiXCR on the PCR reads. The V and J calls and clone size are TCRdb's, not the authors'. The table records tens of thousands of clones, around 9.9% of them present only once. Among the patients, none had received any treatment before thyroid surgery. Study results and caveats: The study reportedly found significantly higher TCR beta diversity in malignant thyroid tumors than benign nodules, in blood and tumor.

V usage is TRBV4-1 and J usage is TRBJ1-1; no firm D call. Sequenced input: blood. The sequence derives from a female donor with papillary thyroid cancer or a benign thyroid nodule (not recorded which). Some clones in this sample may be carry-over from other donors' samples. DNA of the CDR3: TGCGCCAGCAGCCAAGTTGAAAACACTGAAGCTTTCTTT. It codes for CASSQVENTEAFF.